These 27 T cell receptor beta chains share one sample of origin, sequenced in a study of human T cells and chemical hapten exposure. TCRdb ran MiXCR on the RACE reads and lists one entry per CDR3 protein. The sample shows 150,000 to 200,000 distinct CDR3 sequences, 13% to 15% of them seen only once. Time point of the sample: patch test 1, 2 weeks after DPC sensitization. Treatment indicated: therapeutic diphenylcyclopropenone sensitization with weekly scalp DPC. The input for sequencing was whole blood, taken in connection with sensitization to the hapten diphenylcyclopropenone (DPC). These TCRs come from a woman aged 25 to 39 with alopecia areata. Some clones in this sample may be carry-over from other donors' samples.

This clonotype was seen a handful of times. The chain recombines TRBV5-4 with TRBJ2-5; tentative D call: TRBD2 (5 bases). This CDR3 contains 13 residues. Trimming cost V 5 bases and J 2 bases, with 10 bases left between them. The germline V gene has CDR1 SGHNT and CDR2 YYREEE (reference sequence). The CDR3: CASRRGIQETQYF. The CDR3 nucleotides are TGTGCCAGCAGGCGAGGGATACAAGAGACCCAGTACTTC.

This clonotype has a count of ten or more. The chain combines TRBV7-2 with TRBJ2-3; no definite D call. Germline V lookup: CDR1 SGHTA, CDR2 FQGNSA. The germline V and J ends were trimmed by 5 bases and 2 bases, with 2 bases remaining between them. The length of the CDR3 is 11 residues. The CDR3 coding sequence is TGTGCCAGCAGCCTCACAGATACGCAGTATTTT. Translation gives CASSLTDTQYF.

This clonotype was picked up a small number of times. V usage is TRBV4-1 and J usage is TRBJ1-4; no reliable D call. Germline V gene lookup returns CDR1 MGHRA and CDR2 YSYEKL. This CDR3 spans 14 amino acids. The V gene lost 4 bases and the J gene lost 8 bases, with 14 bases spanning the gap. CDR3 bases: TGCGCCAGCAGCCCATACCTTACCGAAGAAAAACTGTTTTTT. It is translated as CASSPYLTEEKLFF.

This chain uses TRBV7-3 with TRBJ2-1; perhaps TRBD1 as D (6 bases). The CDR3 consists of 14 residues. Germline-derived CDR1 and CDR2 are SGHTA and FQGTGA. Trimming cost V 4 bases and J 3 bases, with 10 bases left between them. CDR3 amino acids: CASSSNRDYNEQFF. CDR3 coding DNA: TGTGCCAGCAGCTCAAACAGGGACTACAATGAGCAGTTCTTC.

A few counts support this clonotype. This chain uses TRBV27 with TRBJ1-4; D remains unclear. Germline V gene lookup returns CDR1 MNHEY and CDR2 SMNVEV (reference sequence). Trimming took 6 bases from V and 0 from J, leaving 11 bases between them. CDR3 length equals 15 residues. The CDR3 loop is CASRKAAATNEKLFF. CDR3 coding DNA: TGTGCCAGCAGGAAAGCAGCTGCAACTAATGAAAAACTGTTTTTT.

The sample holds many counts of this clonotype. V and J are TRBV28 and TRBJ1-1; TRBD1 is a possible D gene (5 bases). Germline CDR1 MDHEN, CDR2 SYDVKM. V was clipped by 6 bases and J by 4 bases, with 18 bases between them. The CDR3 extends over 15 amino acids. CDR3 DNA sequence: TGTGCCAGCAGCCCCCCGACAGTTATGACCACTGAAGCTTTCTTT. Its translation: CASSPPTVMTTEAFF.

The rearrangement joins TRBV20-1 to TRBJ2-3; maybe TRBD2 (6 bases). The CDR3 totals 15 residues. From germline, CDR1 is DFQATT and CDR2 SNEGSKA (reference sequence). V was cut by 4 bases and J by 2 bases, with 16 bases left in between. CDR3 in amino acids: CSAKNVAGHTDTQYF. CDR3 DNA: TGCAGTGCTAAGAATGTGGCGGGGCACACAGATACGCAGTATTTT.

This clonotype was seen only a few times. The V gene is TRBV28, the J gene TRBJ2-7, with D possibly TRBD2 on 6 matching bases. This CDR3 is built from 13 residues. The V gene's germline CDR1 is MDHEN and CDR2 SYDVKM. Trimming shortened V by 4 bases and J by 2 bases, and 9 bases separated the two germline ends. CDR3: CASSSAGTYEQYF. CDR3 nucleotides: TGTGCCAGCAGTTCGGCGGGGACCTACGAGCAGTACTTC.

The gene calls are TRBV20-1 and TRBJ2-7; TRBD1 agrees at 12 bases. Germline lookup yields CDR1 DFQATT and CDR2 SNEGSKA (reference sequence). The CDR3 is 14 amino acids. V shed 3 bases, J shed 4 bases, and the junction held 4 bases outside the gene matches. DNA for the CDR3: TGCAGTGCTAGGGGGGACAGGGGGCTTTACGAGCAGTACTTC. Translating gives CSARGDRGLYEQYF.

In its sample, this clonotype was seen many times. The chain recombines TRBV6-2 or TRBV6-3 with TRBJ2-7; TRBD2 aligns across 8 bases. The CDR3 spans 14 residues. The ends lost 4 bases at V and 6 bases at J; junction bases unmatched: 8. Looked up from germline, CDR1 is MNHEY and CDR2 is SVGEGT. The CDR3 region is CASSSLFGRGEQYF. CDR3 DNA: TGTGCCAGCAGTTCCCTTTTCGGGAGGGGCGAGCAGTACTTC.

The chain links TRBV5-1 to TRBJ2-3; 7 nucleotides match TRBD1. Germline CDR1 SGHRS, CDR2 YFSETQ. V shed 0 bases and J 1 base; nucleotides not matched to a gene: 2. This CDR3 has 15 residues. In DNA form, the CDR3 reads TGCGCCAGCAGCTTGGGGGACAGCCGCACAGATACGCAGTATTTT. Translation gives CASSLGDSRTDTQYF.

This clonotype has a count of ten or more. V and J are TRBV6-6 and TRBJ2-5; TRBD2 agrees at 7 bases. CDR3 size: 14 residues. Per germline, CDR1 MNHNY and CDR2 SVGAGI (reference sequence). Germline trimming cut 4 bases from V and 5 bases from J; bases unmatched to any gene: 7. The CDR3 bases are TGTGCCAGCAGTTGGGAGGGAGGGCCGGAGACCCAGTACTTC. Encoded protein: CASSWEGGPETQYF.

Only a few counts were recorded for this clonotype. The rearrangement joins TRBV20-1 to TRBJ1-4, with TRBD1 matching over 8 bases. CDR1 is DFQATT, CDR2 SNEGSKA, per germline (reference sequence). The V and J ends lost 0 bases and 6 bases, in that order; junction bases with no gene match: 3. The CDR3 sequence is 14 residues long. CDR3 loop: CSARENRGDEKLFF. CDR3 coding DNA: TGCAGTGCTAGAGAGAACAGGGGGGATGAAAAACTGTTTTTT.

This clonotype has a handful of counts. As DNA, the CDR3 is TGTGCCAGCAGCGTAGAAGCAACTAATGAAAAACTGTTTTTT. Encoded protein: CASSVEATNEKLFF. V usage is TRBV9 and J usage is TRBJ1-4; D uncertain. V lost 0 bases and J 0 bases, leaving 3 bases between the germline ends. The CDR3 sequence is 14 residues long. Germline V gene sequence: CDR1 SGDLS, CDR2 YYNGEE.

This clonotype has more than one count but fewer than ten. The V and J genes are TRBV4-2 and TRBJ2-2; TRBD2 agrees at 14 bases. There are 19 residues in the CDR3. In germline, CDR1 is LGHNA, CDR2 YNFKEQ. The V and J ends lost 2 bases and 6 bases, in that order; junction bases with no gene match: 11. This CDR3 reads CASSQLRGLAGGGPGELFF. The CDR3 nucleotides are TGTGCCAGCAGCCAACTTAGAGGACTAGCGGGGGGAGGCCCCGGGGAGCTGTTTTTT.

The V and J genes are TRBV10-3 and TRBJ2-1; 10 bases match TRBD2. CDR1 is ENHRY, CDR2 SYGVKD, per germline. V lost 10 bases and J lost 6; bases outside the gene matches: 6. The CDR3 is 13 amino acids. The CDR3: CATALAGVNEQFF. For the CDR3, the DNA is TGTGCCACCGCGCTAGCGGGGGTCAATGAGCAGTTCTTC.

V is TRBV15 and J is TRBJ1-4, with no clear D. The CDR3 extends over 18 amino acids. Germline V gene sequence: CDR1 LNHNV, CDR2 YYDKDF (reference sequence). V lost 0 bases and J lost 8, with 22 bases in between. The CDR3 DNA reads as TGTGCCACCAGCAGAGATTTATCACGGCCCCTCGGCGGGGAAAAACTGTTTTTT. Amino acid sequence: CATSRDLSRPLGGEKLFF.

The J gene is TRBJ2-3, the V gene TRBV20-1; the D gene is possibly TRBD1 (6 bases). Germline lookup yields CDR1 DFQATT and CDR2 SNEGSKA (reference sequence). CDR3 length equals 15 residues. The ends were cut back, 2 bases at V and 4 bases at J, with 16 bases in the middle. This chain's CDR3 is CSARTPTGLADTQYF. The CDR3 DNA reads TGCAGTGCTAGAACCCCAACAGGGTTGGCAGATACGCAGTATTTT.

This clonotype was counted a few times. The chain recombines TRBV20-1 with TRBJ1-2, with D uncertain. The CDR3 has 12 amino acids. V was trimmed by 0 bases and J by 7 bases, leaving 9 bases between them. Germline CDR1 DFQATT, CDR2 SNEGSKA (reference sequence). The CDR3 sequence is CSARDRGIGYTF. As DNA, the CDR3 is TGCAGTGCTAGAGATCGTGGGATTGGCTACACCTTC.

This clonotype was observed many times. J is TRBJ2-7 and V is TRBV10-3, with 8 bases aligning to TRBD1. This CDR3 region has 14 residues. Germline V CDR1 and CDR2: ENHRY, SYGVKD. Germline trimming cut 10 bases from V and 2 bases from J; bases unmatched to any gene: 10. CDR3 sequence (DNA): TGTGCCACCGAAGCCGGGACAGGAGCCTACGAGCAGTACTTC. It specifies CATEAGTGAYEQYF.

The rearrangement links TRBV4-2 to TRBJ2-7; tentatively, D is TRBD1 or TRBD2 (5 bases each). The CDR3 is 15 residues long. Germline V CDR1 and CDR2: LGHNA, YNFKEQ. The V gene lost 7 bases and the J gene lost 0 bases, with 16 bases spanning the gap. The CDR3 loop is CASTKTGTDSYEQYF. The CDR3 region has the DNA TGTGCCAGCACTAAAACCGGGACGGACTCCTACGAGCAGTACTTC.

This clonotype was found many times. The chain combines TRBV4-3 with TRBJ1-3, with D maybe TRBD1 (5 bases). Between the trimmed V and J ends, which lost 0 bases and 2 bases, there was a span of 14 bases. The CDR3 runs 17 residues. The V gene's germline CDR1 is LGHNA and CDR2 YSLEER. CDR3 region: CASSQEGQGGPGNTIYF. CDR3 DNA sequence: TGCGCCAGCAGCCAAGAAGGGCAGGGAGGCCCTGGAAACACCATATATTTT.

This clonotype has only a few counts. This sequence joins TRBV6-2 or TRBV6-3 and TRBJ2-1, with 10 bases fitting TRBD2. Germline CDR1 reads MNHEY; CDR2 reads SVGEGT. The CDR3 contains 14 residues. V trimming: 6 bases; J trimming: 6 bases; junction bases outside the gene matches: 5. CDR3 region: CASRSGGASNEQFF. The CDR3, as DNA: TGTGCCAGCAGGAGCGGGGGGGCCTCCAATGAGCAGTTCTTC.

This clonotype was seen ten or more times. This rearrangement joins TRBV18 to TRBJ2-2, with no clear D. CDR1 is KGHSH and CDR2 is LQKENI in the germline V gene. The CDR3 length is 14 residues. V lost 9 bases, J lost 1 base, and 12 bases lay in between. The CDR3 spells CASQASENTGELFF. CDR3 bases: TGTGCCAGTCAAGCGTCGGAGAACACCGGGGAGCTGTTTTTT.

The J gene is TRBJ1-5, the V gene TRBV4-3, with 8 bases fitting TRBD1. Trimming at V came to 0 bases and at J to 7 bases, leaving 8 bases not matched to a gene. CDR3 size: 16 residues. CDR1 and CDR2 (germline): LGHNA, YSLEER. For the CDR3, the DNA is TGCGCCAGCAGCCAAGAAAGGGAGACAGGGGCGCAGCCCCAGCATTTT. It specifies CASSQERETGAQPQHF.

The chain joins TRBV28 to TRBJ2-1, with 9 bases aligning to TRBD2. This CDR3 is 16 amino acids long. The germline CDR1 and CDR2 sequences are MDHEN and SYDVKM. J was trimmed by 0 bases and V by 4 bases; bases with no gene match: 4. The CDR3 protein is CASSSLTSGSYNEQFF. DNA for the CDR3: TGTGCCAGCAGTTCCTTGACTAGCGGCTCCTACAATGAGCAGTTCTTC.

The chain is built from TRBV29-1 and TRBJ2-3; the match to TRBD2 covers 11 bases. The CDR3 has 13 residues. Trimming took 5 bases from V and 7 from J; bases not matched to a gene: 5. Per the germline V gene, CDR1 is SQVTM and CDR2 is ANQGSEA. The CDR3 DNA is TGCAGCGTTACTAGCGGGGGCGGATATACGCAGTATTTT. Translated, it gives CSVTSGGGYTQYF.